These 26 T cell receptor beta chains share one sample of origin, sequenced in a study of blood T cells in healthy people across ages. Combining a sample-barcoded 5' primer with a J-beta primer mix, a second PCR ran for about 6 to 12 cycles. In TCRdb, the 5' RACE reads were re-called with MiXCR into one record per CDR3 protein. The sample lists hundreds of thousands of distinct CDR3 sequences; around three fifths were seen once. The sample comprised blood. These receptors were obtained from a man aged 55 to 70 in good health.

The J gene is TRBJ2-3, the V gene TRBV7-2; 10 bases line up with TRBD2. TRBJ2-1 matches the DNA end more closely, so the J call is doubtful. The CDR3 loop spans 14 amino acids. Per germline, CDR1 SGHTA and CDR2 FQGNSA. The DNA for the CDR3 is TGTGCCAGCAGCTCCCCTAGCGGGGGTAATGAGCAGTTCTTC. Translation gives CASSSPSGGNEQFF.

V is TRBV20-1 and J is TRBJ1-5; D might be TRBD1 (5 bases). V lost 6 bases, J lost 1 base, and 13 bases lay in between. There are 14 residues in the CDR3. Germline V lookup: CDR1 DFQATT, CDR2 SNEGSKA (reference sequence). The CDR3 loop is CSANSRGSNQPQHF. CDR3 DNA: TGCAGTGCGAACTCGCGGGGGAGCAATCAGCCCCAGCATTTT.

The V and J genes are TRBV20-1 and TRBJ2-1; 10 bases are shared with TRBD2. V lost 4 bases, J lost 3 bases, and 3 bases stayed unmatched. Germline lookup yields CDR1 DFQATT and CDR2 SNEGSKA (reference sequence). This CDR3 spans 14 amino acids. The chain's CDR3 is CSATLAGVYNEQFF. CDR3 DNA sequence: TGCAGTGCTACTCTAGCGGGGGTCTACAATGAGCAGTTCTTC.

This clonotype was detected many times. The gene calls are TRBV4-1 and TRBJ2-3; either TRBD1 or TRBD2 may supply D (5 bases each). Germline V CDR1 and CDR2: MGHRA, YSYEKL. This CDR3 contains 16 residues. With 4 bases removed from V and 0 bases from J, the gap between germline ends came to 14 bases. CDR3 protein: CASSRGDDPSTDTQYF. The CDR3 coding sequence is TGCGCCAGCAGCCGAGGGGATGACCCTAGCACAGATACGCAGTATTTT.

The chain has TRBV20-1 and TRBJ2-3, with TRBD2 identical over 13 bases. CDR1 is DFQATT and CDR2 is SNEGSKA in the germline V gene (reference sequence). V gave up 1 base and J gave up 8 bases; unmatched junction bases: 6. The CDR3 sequence is 15 residues long. The CDR3 nucleotides are TGCAGTGCTAGAGTGGGACTAGCGGGGTTGGGTACGCAGTATTTT. This codes for CSARVGLAGLGTQYF.

The chain combines TRBV7-2 with TRBJ2-1, with TRBD2 matching over 13 bases. The CDR3 runs 16 residues. Germline V CDR1 and CDR2: SGHTA, FQGNSA. J gave up 5 bases and V 5 bases, and 6 bases lay outside the gene matches. DNA for the CDR3: TGTGCCAGCAGCGTAAGGACTAGCGGGGGTCACAATGAGCAGTTCTTC. Translation gives CASSVRTSGGHNEQFF.

This sequence joins TRBV5-6 and TRBJ1-6; perhaps TRBD1 as D (5 bases). Germline values: CDR1 SGHDT, CDR2 YYEEEE. Trimming left V 3 bases short and J 7 bases short, with 8 bases between. This CDR3 has 13 amino acids. In DNA, the CDR3 is TGTGCCAGCAGCTCAGGGTCGAATTCACCCCTCCACTTT. Amino acids: CASSSGSNSPLHF.

The chain joins TRBV5-1 to TRBJ1-2, with D perhaps TRBD1 (5 bases). The germline CDR1 and CDR2 sequences are SGHRS and YFSETQ. The V end was cut by 4 bases, the J end by 7 bases, with 26 bases between. CDR3 length: 17 residues. CDR3 sequence reads: CASSPNRGSGLFGGYTF. As DNA, the CDR3 is TGCGCCAGCAGCCCTAACCGGGGCTCCGGTTTGTTCGGTGGCTACACCTTC. Looking up the rest from reference TRBV5-1 and TRBJ1-2 gives the full variable domain: KAGVTQTPRYLIKTRGQQVTLSCSPISGHRSVSWYQQTPGQGLQFLFEYFSETQRNKGNFPGRFSGRQFSNSRSEMNVSTLELGDSALYLCASSPNRGSGLFGGYTFGSGTRLTVV.

The V call is TRBV4-1, the J call TRBJ1-1; D remains unclear. The CDR3 has 14 amino acids. CDR1 is MGHRA and CDR2 is YSYEKL in the germline V gene. Between the trimmed V and J ends, which lost 2 bases and 1 base, there was a span of 8 bases. The CDR3 nucleotides read TGCGCCAGCAGCCAACAAATGACGAACACTGAAGCTTTCTTT. This sequence encodes CASSQQMTNTEAFF.

This clonotype was seen a single time. This sequence joins TRBV11-2 and TRBJ2-7; D tentatively reads TRBD1 or TRBD2 (5 bases each). The germline V gene encodes CDR1 SGHAT and CDR2 FQNNGV. Trimming shortened V by 5 bases and J by 0 bases, and 11 bases separated the two germline ends. The CDR3 is 14 amino acids. The CDR3 DNA reads as TGTGCCAGCAGCGAGGGGCGGAGCTCCTACGAGCAGTACTTC. Encoded protein: CASSEGRSSYEQYF.

This clonotype was detected a few times. The V gene is TRBV5-4, the J gene TRBJ1-2; D call uncertain. Germline V CDR1 and CDR2: SGHNT, YYREEE (reference sequence). V lost 0 bases, J lost 7 bases, and 4 bases lay in between. CDR3 length equals 11 residues. The CDR3 spells CASSLDGGYTF. CDR3 DNA sequence: TGTGCCAGCAGCTTGGATGGTGGCTACACCTTC.

This clonotype was observed at least ten times. The chain recombines TRBV29-1 with TRBJ1-2; unclear D gene. The CDR3 runs to 14 residues. The germline CDR1 and CDR2 sequences are SQVTM and ANQGSEA. Trimming took off 3 bases at V and 2 bases at J, with 13 bases between the two ends. The CDR3 loop reads CSVEIPLRNYGYTF. CDR3 bases: TGCAGCGTTGAGATCCCGTTAAGAAACTATGGCTACACCTTC.

The V call is TRBV29-1, the J call TRBJ2-2, with D maybe TRBD2 (7 bases). The germline CDR1 and CDR2 sequences are SQVTM and ANQGSEA. Trimming pared 4 bases from V and 4 bases from J, leaving 13 bases between. This CDR3 region has 14 residues. The CDR3 reads CSVGEGGTTGELFF. In nucleotides, the CDR3 is TGCAGCGTTGGCGAGGGGGGGACCACCGGGGAGCTGTTTTTT.

This clonotype was seen only a few times. The chain is built from TRBV5-1 and TRBJ2-7; D may be TRBD2 (5 bases). Germline V gene sequence: CDR1 SGHRS, CDR2 YFSETQ. Trimming cost V 3 bases and J 1 base, with 17 bases left between them. The CDR3 is 16 residues long. The CDR3 nucleotides are TGCGCCAGCAGCTCCGTACGGGGTGACGGTTCCTACGAGCAGTACTTC. Translated, it gives CASSSVRGDGSYEQYF.

This clonotype was observed a few times. This rearrangement joins TRBV4-1 to TRBJ2-1; D might be TRBD2 (6 bases). Trimming shortened V by 0 bases and J by 10 bases, and 13 bases separated the two germline ends. The germline V gene encodes CDR1 MGHRA and CDR2 YSYEKL. CDR3 size: 14 residues. CDR3 protein: CASSQERRGTEQFF. CDR3 DNA sequence: TGCGCCAGCAGCCAAGAACGGCGGGGCACGGAGCAGTTCTTC.

The count of this clonotype is one. This chain links TRBV18 with TRBJ2-1; 8 bases line up with TRBD2. CDR1 is KGHSH and CDR2 is LQKENI in the germline V gene. Unmatched junction bases numbered 9, after V lost 2 bases and J lost 0 bases. The CDR3 is made up of 18 amino acids. CDR3 DNA: TGTGCCAGCTCACCAACGGTCGGGGGGGCCGACTCCTACAATGAGCAGTTCTTC. It encodes CASSPTVGGADSYNEQFF.

This clonotype was counted a few times. The chain recombines TRBV7-8 with TRBJ2-5, with D possibly matching TRBD1 (5 bases). The germline V and J ends were trimmed by 1 base and 2 bases, with 14 bases remaining between them. This CDR3 comprises 16 residues. CDR1 and CDR2 (germline): SGHVS, FQNEAQ. The DNA of the CDR3 is TGTGCCAGCAGCTTAGTGCAGGGATACTCTCAAGAGACCCAGTACTTC. Translating it yields CASSLVQGYSQETQYF.

The chain employs TRBV5-6 and TRBJ1-2; D might be TRBD1 (5 bases). V lost 4 bases and J lost 5, with 18 bases in between. The CDR3 covers 15 residues. The germline CDR1 and CDR2 sequences are SGHDT and YYEEEE. This CDR3 is CASSPGGRLKYGYTF. CDR3 bases: TGTGCCAGCAGCCCGGGGGGACGGCTTAAGTATGGCTACACCTTC. The variable domain in full, completed from reference TRBV5-6 and TRBJ1-2, reads DAGVTQSPTHLIKTRGQQVTLRCSPKSGHDTVSWYQQALGQGPQFIFQYYEEEERQRGNFPDRFSGHQFPNYSSELNVNALLLGDSALYLCASSPGGRLKYGYTFGSGTRLTVV.

Only a few counts were recorded for this clonotype. This rearrangement joins TRBV7-9 to TRBJ2-5; D is unclear. The CDR3 has 14 amino acids. Looked up from germline, CDR1 is SEHNR and CDR2 is FQNEAQ (reference sequence). V shed 4 bases and J shed 5 bases, with 14 bases lying between them. CDR3 sequence reads: CASSSQLGLETQYF. The CDR3 DNA reads as TGTGCCAGCAGCTCCCAGTTAGGGTTGGAGACCCAGTACTTC.

This clonotype has more than one count but fewer than ten. The chain recombines TRBV2 with TRBJ2-7; D ambiguous. Looked up from germline, CDR1 is SNHLY and CDR2 is FYNNEI. The CDR3 has 13 residues. Trimming removed 4 bases from V and 8 bases from J, with 15 bases in between. The CDR3 nucleotides are TGTGCCAGCAGTGTGGCAGTACCTACGCAGCAGTACTTC. Its protein is CASSVAVPTQQYF.

This clonotype occurred a few times. The chain employs TRBV5-6 and TRBJ1-6, with a tentative D call TRBD1 (5 bases). Germline V gene sequence: CDR1 SGHDT, CDR2 YYEEEE. The CDR3 has 14 amino acids. With 4 bases removed from V and 5 bases from J, the gap between germline ends came to 10 bases. The CDR3 region has the DNA TGTGCCAGCAGCACCGGGACGAATAATTCACCCCTCCACTTT. Residues: CASSTGTNNSPLHF.

The gene calls are TRBV20-1 and TRBJ2-7; D is perhaps TRBD2 (7 bases). This CDR3 has 16 residues. V lost 1 base and J 7 bases, leaving 23 bases between the germline ends. Germline CDR1 and CDR2: DFQATT and SNEGSKA (reference sequence). The CDR3 bases are TGCAGTGCTAGAGTCAGTGGGGGGGCCTCCTACAATGAGCAGTACTTC. Its protein is CSARVSGGASYNEQYF.

The genes are TRBV28 and TRBJ1-2; D perhaps matches TRBD1 (6 bases). The V end was cut by 4 bases, the J end by 4 bases, with 25 bases between. Germline V lookup: CDR1 MDHEN, CDR2 SYDVKM. This CDR3 contains 18 residues. CDR3 protein: CASSSQVGGAGNSYGYTF. The CDR3 DNA reads TGTGCCAGCAGTTCCCAGGTGGGGGGCGCAGGGAACAGCTATGGCTACACCTTC.

There are a few counts of this clonotype. The chain recombines TRBV7-2 with TRBJ2-5; D gene unclear. The CDR3 is made up of 11 amino acids. Deletions cut 10 bases from V and 1 base from J, with 7 bases between. Germline CDR1 is SGHTA and CDR2 is FQGNSA. CDR3 nucleotides: TGTGCCACTACGGGCCAAGAGACCCAGTACTTC. It yields the protein CATTGQETQYF.

This clonotype was seen more than once but under ten times. V gene TRBV6-1 combines with J gene TRBJ1-1; 7 bases line up with TRBD1. The length of the CDR3 is 14 residues. The J segment lost 0 bases and the V segment lost 7 bases, leaving 5 bases of the junction unmatched. Germline-derived CDR1 and CDR2 are MNHNS and SASEGT. The CDR3, as DNA: TGTGCCAGCAACTACAGGGGTTTGAACACTGAAGCTTTCTTT. This codes for CASNYRGLNTEAFF.

Turning to this clonotype: A much larger clone differs by one base, so this may be a read error. This chain links TRBV11-3 with TRBJ2-5; 10 bases are shared with TRBD1. This CDR3 region has 15 residues. Germline V gene data show CDR1 as SGHNT and CDR2 as YENEEA. After removal of 5 bases from V and 4 bases from J, the junction contained 7 bases not matched to a gene. CDR3 loop: CASSPRDRGIETQYF. DNA of the CDR3: TGTGCCAGCAGCCCCCGGGACAGGGGCATAGAGACCCAGTACTTC.